These T cell receptor beta chains were read from a single sample in a study of shared clonotypes between healthy human individuals. Measured with immunoSEQ multiplex PCR; TCRdb has only the in-frame clones, and not every one. The data contain fewer than 850,000 clones, 96% of them singletons. The sample taken for sequencing was naive CD8+ T cells sorted from blood. Source of these receptors: a man aged 30-40 years in good health. CDR3s include the opening cysteine and the closing phenylalanine or tryptophan. D genes are given only for firm matches. Clone size is not always given. Where it is, it says once, few, many or a class for expanded clones.

CDR3 protein	clone size	D gene	V gene
CASSPTFYEQYF	.	.	TRBV2
CATSRADSGLAGGYEQYF	.	TRBD2	TRBV15
CASREISSTQSRANVLTF	.	.	TRBV12-2
CASSQAGIGSYNEQFF	.	.	TRBV4-1
CASGTRTSLPYF	.	.	TRBV2
CASSQEGGAVSTDTQYF	.	.	TRBV14
CASSSTSGGLSRNTQYF	.	TRBD1	TRBV7-6
CASSFSGTGGPFYEQYF	.	TRBD1	TRBV27
CSVAGLAAYNEQFF	.	TRBD2	TRBV29-1
CASSLVPPSSGTVNEKLFF	.	TRBD1	TRBV7-2
CASSDGLSGNTIYF	once	.	TRBV10-1
CASSPTGTISSYNEQFF	.	.	TRBV11-2
CASRTGATDTQYF	.	TRBD1	TRBV7-9
CASSPGLAGLYEQYF	.	TRBD2	TRBV7-9
CASSTLAGVRETQYF	.	TRBD2	TRBV2
CAISESIEEQFF	.	.	TRBV10-3
CASSFAGFSNQPQHF	.	.	TRBV27
CASSLSREAFF	.	.	TRBV5-5
CATSSDRGLGQPQHF	.	TRBD1	TRBV15
CASRLTTDTQYF	.	.	TRBV2
CATSRDTKPSGEQYF	.	.	TRBV15
CASSLGEGIANYGYTF	.	.	TRBV7-9
CAWTPGQGGETQYF	.	TRBD1	TRBV30
CASSPTGDAETQYF	.	TRBD1	TRBV13
CASSRTNAYEQYF	.	.	TRBV9
CASSLESGGYGYTF	.	.	TRBV7-9
CASSIWAGGVDEQFF	.	TRBD2	TRBV19
CASSQDPSGGYEQYF	.	.	TRBV4-1
CASRLDRRSYNEQFF	.	.	TRBV6-6
CARSGTNNPYEQYF	.	.	TRBV2
CASSLSPPGLAGVVVSSYNEQFF	.	TRBD2	TRBV27
CSVVVSASDEQFF	.	.	TRBV29-1
CASSPGQGSYGYTF	.	TRBD1	TRBV4-3
CASSAAGGGTGELFF	.	.	TRBV27
CASSGTSGSGYF	.	TRBD2	TRBV27
CASANLGDEQFF	.	.	TRBV7-3
CASSTGQGFADTQYF	once	TRBD1	TRBV13
CASSVVPGELFF	few	.	TRBV9
CASSVDHRNDYGYTF	.	.	TRBV5-6
CACQGEGSREPQHF	.	.	TRBV30
CASADRGDYNEQFF	.	TRBD1	TRBV2
CASSQEGANYGYTF	.	.	TRBV4-1
CASSPLEGGTDTQYF	.	.	TRBV13
CASSFSQGREQFF	.	.	TRBV27
CASSSNLASVADTQYF	.	.	TRBV5-1
CASSQEGRGGLNEQFF	.	TRBD2	TRBV14
CASSPPLGYRTGELFF	once	.	TRBV11-3
CASSQTPGLNNEQFF	.	.	TRBV7-9